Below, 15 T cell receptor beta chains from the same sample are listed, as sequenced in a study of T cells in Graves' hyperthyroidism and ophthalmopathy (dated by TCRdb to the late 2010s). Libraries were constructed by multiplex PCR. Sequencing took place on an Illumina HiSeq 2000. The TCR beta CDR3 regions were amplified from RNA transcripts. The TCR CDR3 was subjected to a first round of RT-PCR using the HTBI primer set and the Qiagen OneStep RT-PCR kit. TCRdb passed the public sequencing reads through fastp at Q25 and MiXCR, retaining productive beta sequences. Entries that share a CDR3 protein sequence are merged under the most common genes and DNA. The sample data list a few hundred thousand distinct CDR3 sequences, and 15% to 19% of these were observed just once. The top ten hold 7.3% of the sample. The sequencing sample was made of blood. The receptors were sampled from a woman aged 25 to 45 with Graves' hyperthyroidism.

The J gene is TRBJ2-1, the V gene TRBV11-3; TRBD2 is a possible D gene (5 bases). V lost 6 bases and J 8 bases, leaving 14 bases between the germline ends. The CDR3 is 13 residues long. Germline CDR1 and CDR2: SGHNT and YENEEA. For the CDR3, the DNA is TGTGCCAGCAGTGGACTGGGGTACGATGAGCAGTTCTTC. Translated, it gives CASSGLGYDEQFF.

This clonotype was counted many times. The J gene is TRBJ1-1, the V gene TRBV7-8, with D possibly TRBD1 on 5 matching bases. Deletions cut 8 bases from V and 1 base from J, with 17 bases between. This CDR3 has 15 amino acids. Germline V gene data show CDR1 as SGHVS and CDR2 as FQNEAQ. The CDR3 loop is CASLKRRTQNTEAFF. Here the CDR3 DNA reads TGTGCCAGCCTCAAACGGCGGACACAGAACACTGAAGCTTTCTTT.

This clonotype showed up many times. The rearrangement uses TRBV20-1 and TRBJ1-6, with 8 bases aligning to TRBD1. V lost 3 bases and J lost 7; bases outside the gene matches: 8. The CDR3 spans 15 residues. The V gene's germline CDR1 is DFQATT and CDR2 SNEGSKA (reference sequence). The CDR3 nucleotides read TGCAGTGCTAGGGATACAGGGGGTGGCAATTCACCCCTCCACTTT. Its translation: CSARDTGGGNSPLHF.

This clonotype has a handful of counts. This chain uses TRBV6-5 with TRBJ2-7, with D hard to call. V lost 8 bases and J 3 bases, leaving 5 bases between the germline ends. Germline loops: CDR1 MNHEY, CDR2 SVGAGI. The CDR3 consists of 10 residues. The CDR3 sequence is CASGFYEQYF. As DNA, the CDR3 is TGTGCCAGCGGTTTCTACGAGCAGTACTTC.

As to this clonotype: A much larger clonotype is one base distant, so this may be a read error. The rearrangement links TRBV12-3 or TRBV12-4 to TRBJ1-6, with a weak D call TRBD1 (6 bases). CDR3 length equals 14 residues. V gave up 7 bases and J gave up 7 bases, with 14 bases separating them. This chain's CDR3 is CASTPGTLNSPLHF. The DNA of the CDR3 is TGTGCCAGCACACCCGGGACACTAAATTCACCCCTCCACTTT.

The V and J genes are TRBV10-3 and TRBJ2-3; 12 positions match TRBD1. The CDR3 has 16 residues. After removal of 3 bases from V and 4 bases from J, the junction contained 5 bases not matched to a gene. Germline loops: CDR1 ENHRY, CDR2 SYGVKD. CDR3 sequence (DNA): TGTGCCATCAGTGAAAGGGACAGGGGGCCGGCAGATACGCAGTATTTT. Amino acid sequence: CAISERDRGPADTQYF.

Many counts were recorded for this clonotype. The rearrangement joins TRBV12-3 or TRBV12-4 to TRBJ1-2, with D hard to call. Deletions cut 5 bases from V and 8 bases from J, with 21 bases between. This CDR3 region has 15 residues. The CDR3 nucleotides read TGTGCCAGCAGTCCAGGACCCGCCGGGTCTTGGGGCTACACCTTC. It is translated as CASSPGPAGSWGYTF.

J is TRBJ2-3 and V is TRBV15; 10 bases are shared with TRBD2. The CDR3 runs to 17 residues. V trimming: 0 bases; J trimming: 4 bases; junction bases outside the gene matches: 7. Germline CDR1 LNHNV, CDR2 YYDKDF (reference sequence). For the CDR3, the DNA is TGTGCCACCAGCAGAGAAGCTAGCGGGAGTCTCGCAGATACGCAGTATTTT. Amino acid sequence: CATSREASGSLADTQYF.

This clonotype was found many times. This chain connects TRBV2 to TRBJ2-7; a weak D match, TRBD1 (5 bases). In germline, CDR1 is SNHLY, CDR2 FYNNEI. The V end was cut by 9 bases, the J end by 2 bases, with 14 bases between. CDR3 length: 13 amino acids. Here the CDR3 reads CASNRQQAYEQYF. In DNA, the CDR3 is TGTGCCAGTAACAGGCAACAAGCCTACGAGCAGTACTTC. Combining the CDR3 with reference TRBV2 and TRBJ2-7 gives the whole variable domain EPEVTQTPSHQVTQMGQEVILRCVPISNHLYFYWYRQILGQKVEFLVSFYNNEISEKSEIFDDQFSVERPDGSNFTLKIRSTKLEDSAMYFCASNRQQAYEQYFGPGTRLTVT.

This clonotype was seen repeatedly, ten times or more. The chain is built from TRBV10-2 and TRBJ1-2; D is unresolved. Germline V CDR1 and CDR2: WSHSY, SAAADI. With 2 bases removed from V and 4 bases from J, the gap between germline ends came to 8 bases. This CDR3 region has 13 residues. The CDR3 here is CASSEGAFYGYTF. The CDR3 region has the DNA TGCGCCAGCAGTGAGGGAGCATTCTATGGCTACACCTTC.

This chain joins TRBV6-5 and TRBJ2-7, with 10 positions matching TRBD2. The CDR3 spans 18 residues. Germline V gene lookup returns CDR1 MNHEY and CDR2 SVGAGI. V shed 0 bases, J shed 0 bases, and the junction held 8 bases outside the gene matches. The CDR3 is CASSYSMGASGSSYEQYF. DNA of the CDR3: TGTGCCAGCAGTTACTCGATGGGGGCTAGCGGGAGCTCCTACGAGCAGTACTTC.

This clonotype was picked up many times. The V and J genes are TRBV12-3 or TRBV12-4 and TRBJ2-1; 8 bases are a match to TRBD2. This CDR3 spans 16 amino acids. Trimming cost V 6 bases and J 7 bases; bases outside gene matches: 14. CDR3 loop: CASRTDAGTSLNEQFF. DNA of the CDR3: TGTGCCAGCAGGACGGATGCCGGGACTAGTCTAAATGAGCAGTTCTTC.

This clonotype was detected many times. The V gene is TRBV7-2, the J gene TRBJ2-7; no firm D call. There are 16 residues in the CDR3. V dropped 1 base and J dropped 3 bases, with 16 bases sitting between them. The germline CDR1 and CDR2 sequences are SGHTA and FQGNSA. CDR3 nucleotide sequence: TGTGCCAGCAGCTTAGGTGGGTTTGGAGCTCACTACGAGCAGTACTTC. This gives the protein CASSLGGFGAHYEQYF. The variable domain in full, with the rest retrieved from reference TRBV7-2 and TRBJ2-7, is GAGVSQSPSNKVTEKGKDVELRCDPISGHTALYWYRQSLGQGLEFLIYFQGNSAPDKSGLPSDRFSAERTGGSVSTLTIQRTQQEDSAVYLCASSLGGFGAHYEQYFGPGTRLTVT.

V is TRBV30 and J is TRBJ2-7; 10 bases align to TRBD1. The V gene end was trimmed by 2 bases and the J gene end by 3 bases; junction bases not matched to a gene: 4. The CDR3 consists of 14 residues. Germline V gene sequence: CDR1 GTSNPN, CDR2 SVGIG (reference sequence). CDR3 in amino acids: CAWSTGTGDYEQYF. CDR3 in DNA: TGTGCCTGGAGTACAGGGACAGGGGACTACGAGCAGTACTTC.

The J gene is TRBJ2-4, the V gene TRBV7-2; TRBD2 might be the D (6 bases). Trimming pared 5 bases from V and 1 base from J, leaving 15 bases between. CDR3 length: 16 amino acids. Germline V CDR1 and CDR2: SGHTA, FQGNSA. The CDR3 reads CASSPGLSGAKNIQYF. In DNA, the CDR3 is TGTGCCAGCAGCCCGGGACTCTCTGGGGCCAAAAACATTCAGTACTTC.